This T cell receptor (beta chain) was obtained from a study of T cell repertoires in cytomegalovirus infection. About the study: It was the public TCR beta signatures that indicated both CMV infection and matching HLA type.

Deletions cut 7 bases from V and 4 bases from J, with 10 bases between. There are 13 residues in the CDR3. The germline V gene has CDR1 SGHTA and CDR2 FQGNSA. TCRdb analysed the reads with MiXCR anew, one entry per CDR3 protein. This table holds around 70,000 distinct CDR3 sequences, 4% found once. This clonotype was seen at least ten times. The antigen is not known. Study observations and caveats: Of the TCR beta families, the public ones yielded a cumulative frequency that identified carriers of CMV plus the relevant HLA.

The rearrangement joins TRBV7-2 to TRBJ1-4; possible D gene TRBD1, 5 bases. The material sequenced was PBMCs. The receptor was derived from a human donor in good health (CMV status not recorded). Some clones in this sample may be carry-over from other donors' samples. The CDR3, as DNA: TGTGCCAGCAACAGGCAACTTAATGAAAAACTGTTTTTT. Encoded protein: CASNRQLNEKLFF.